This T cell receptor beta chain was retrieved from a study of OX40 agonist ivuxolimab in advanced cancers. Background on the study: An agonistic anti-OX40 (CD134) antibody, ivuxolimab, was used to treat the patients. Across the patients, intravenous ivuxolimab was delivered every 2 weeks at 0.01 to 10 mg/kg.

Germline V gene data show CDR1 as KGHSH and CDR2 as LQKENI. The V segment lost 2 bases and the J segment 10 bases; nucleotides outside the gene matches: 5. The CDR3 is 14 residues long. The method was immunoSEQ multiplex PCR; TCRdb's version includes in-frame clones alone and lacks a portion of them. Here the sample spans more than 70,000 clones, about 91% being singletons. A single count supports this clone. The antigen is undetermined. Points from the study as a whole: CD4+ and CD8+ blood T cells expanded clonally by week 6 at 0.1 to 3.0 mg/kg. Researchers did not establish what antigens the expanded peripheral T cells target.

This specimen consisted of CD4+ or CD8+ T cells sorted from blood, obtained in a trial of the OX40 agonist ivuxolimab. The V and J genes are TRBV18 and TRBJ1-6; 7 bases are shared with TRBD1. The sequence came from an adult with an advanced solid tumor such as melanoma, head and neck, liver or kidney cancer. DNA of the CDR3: TGTGCCAGCTCACCAGAAGGGGGCGGCTCACCCCTCCACTTT. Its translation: CASSPEGGGSPLHF.